This T cell receptor beta chain was sequenced in a study of T-cell memory formation after mild COVID-19. This clonotype occurred a few times. Its specificity is unknown. V was pared by 5 bases and J by 3 bases, with 6 bases of the junction left unmatched. The CDR3 runs to 14 residues. TCR alpha and TCR beta cDNA libraries with sample barcodes and UMIs came from 5'RACE using constant-segment primers. TCRdb independently ran MiXCR on the 5' RACE reads; one entry per CDR3 protein. There are fewer than 450,000 distinct CDR3 sequences in the sample; roughly 21% occur only once, and roughly an eighth lies in the top ten. Regarding the study as a whole: Clones that contracted clustered mainly in CM and EM if CD4+ and in EMRA if CD8+.

The specimen was PBMCs or a T cell subset sorted from them (not recorded which). The sequence was collected from an adult woman who had mild COVID-19 (a few samples of this study predate the infection). Cell type and time point are not known. The chain is built from TRBV12-3 or TRBV12-4 and TRBJ1-2, with 7 bases lining up with TRBD1. CDR3 DNA sequence: TGTGCCAGCAGTGGCCGGGACAGAGACTATGGCTACACCTTC. Its translation is CASSGRDRDYGYTF.